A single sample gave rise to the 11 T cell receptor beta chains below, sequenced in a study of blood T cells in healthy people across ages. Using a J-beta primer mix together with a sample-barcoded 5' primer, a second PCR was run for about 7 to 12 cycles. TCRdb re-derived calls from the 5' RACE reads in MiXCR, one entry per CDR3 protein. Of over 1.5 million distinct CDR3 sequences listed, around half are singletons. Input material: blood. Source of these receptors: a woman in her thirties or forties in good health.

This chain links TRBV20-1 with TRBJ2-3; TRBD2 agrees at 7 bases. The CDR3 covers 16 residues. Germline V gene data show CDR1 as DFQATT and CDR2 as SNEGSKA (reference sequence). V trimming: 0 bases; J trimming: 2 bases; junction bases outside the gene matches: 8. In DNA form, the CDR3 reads TGCAGTGCTAGAGATCCCGCTAGCGGCAACACAGATACGCAGTATTTT. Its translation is CSARDPASGNTDTQYF.

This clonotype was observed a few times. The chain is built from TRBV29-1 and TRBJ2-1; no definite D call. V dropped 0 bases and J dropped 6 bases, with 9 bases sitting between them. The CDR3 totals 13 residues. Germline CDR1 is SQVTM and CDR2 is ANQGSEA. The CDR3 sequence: CSVEDSYLNEQFF. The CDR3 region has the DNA TGCAGCGTTGAAGACTCCTACCTCAATGAGCAGTTCTTC.

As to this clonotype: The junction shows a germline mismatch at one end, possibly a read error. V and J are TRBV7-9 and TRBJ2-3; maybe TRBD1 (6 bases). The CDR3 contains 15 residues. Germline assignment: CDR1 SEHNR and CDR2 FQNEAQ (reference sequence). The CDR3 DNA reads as TGTGCCAGCAGCTTAGGGGGAAAGGAGACAGGTACGCAGTATTTT. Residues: CASSLGGKETGTQYF.

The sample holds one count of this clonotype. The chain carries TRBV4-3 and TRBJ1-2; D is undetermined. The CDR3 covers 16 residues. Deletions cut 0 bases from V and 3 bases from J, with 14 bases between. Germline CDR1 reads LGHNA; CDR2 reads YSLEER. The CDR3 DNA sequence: TGCGCCAGCAGCCAAGAATCTGGTTCGGTCTACTATGGCTACACCTTC. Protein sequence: CASSQESGSVYYGYTF.

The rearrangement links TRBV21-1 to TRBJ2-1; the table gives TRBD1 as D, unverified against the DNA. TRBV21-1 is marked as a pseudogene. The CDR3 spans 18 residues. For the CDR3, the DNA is TGTGCCAGCAGCAAATACGGACTTTTCCCGGGCTCCTACAATGAGCAGTTCTTC. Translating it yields CASSKYGLFPGSYNEQFF.

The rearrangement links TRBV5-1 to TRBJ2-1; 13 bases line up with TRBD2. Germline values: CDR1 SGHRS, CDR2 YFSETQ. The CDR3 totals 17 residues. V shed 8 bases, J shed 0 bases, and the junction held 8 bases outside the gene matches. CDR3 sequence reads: CASTRLAGGSSYNEQFF. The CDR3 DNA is TGCGCCAGTACTCGACTAGCGGGGGGTTCCTCCTACAATGAGCAGTTCTTC.

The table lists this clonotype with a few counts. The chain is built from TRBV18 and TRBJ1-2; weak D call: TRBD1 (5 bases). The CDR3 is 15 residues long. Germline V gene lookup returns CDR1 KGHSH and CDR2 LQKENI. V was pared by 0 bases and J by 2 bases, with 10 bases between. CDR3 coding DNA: TGTGCCAGCTCACCACCGATTTCAGGGAACTATGGCTACACCTTC. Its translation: CASSPPISGNYGYTF. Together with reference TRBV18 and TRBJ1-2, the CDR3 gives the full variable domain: NAGVMQNPRHLVRRRGQEARLRCSPMKGHSHVYWYRQLPEEGLKFMVYLQKENIIDESGMPKERFSAEFPKEGPSILRIQQVVRGDSAAYFCASSPPISGNYGYTFGSGTRLTVV.

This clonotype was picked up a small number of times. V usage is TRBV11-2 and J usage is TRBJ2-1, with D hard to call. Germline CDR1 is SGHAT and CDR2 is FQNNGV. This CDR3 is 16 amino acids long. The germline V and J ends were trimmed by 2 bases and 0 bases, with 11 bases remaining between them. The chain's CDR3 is CASSLLILSSYNEQFF. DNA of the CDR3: TGTGCCAGCAGCTTACTTATTCTCAGCTCCTACAATGAGCAGTTCTTC.

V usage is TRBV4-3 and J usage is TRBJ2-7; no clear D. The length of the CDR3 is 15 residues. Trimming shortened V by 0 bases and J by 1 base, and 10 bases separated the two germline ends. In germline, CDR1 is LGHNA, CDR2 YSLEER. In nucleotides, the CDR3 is TGCGCCAGCAGCCAAGATTTGAGGTTGTCCTACGAGCAGTACTTC. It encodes CASSQDLRLSYEQYF.

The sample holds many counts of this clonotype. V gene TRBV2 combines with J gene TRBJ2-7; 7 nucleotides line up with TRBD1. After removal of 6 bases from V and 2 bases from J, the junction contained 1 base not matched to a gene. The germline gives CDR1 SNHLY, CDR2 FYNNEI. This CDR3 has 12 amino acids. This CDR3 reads CASRDRPYEQYF. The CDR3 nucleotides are TGTGCCAGCAGGGACAGGCCCTACGAGCAGTACTTC.

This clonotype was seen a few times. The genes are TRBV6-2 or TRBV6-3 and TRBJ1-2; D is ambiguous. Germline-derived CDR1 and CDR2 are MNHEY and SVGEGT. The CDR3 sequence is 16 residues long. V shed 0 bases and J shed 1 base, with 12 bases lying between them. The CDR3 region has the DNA TGTGCCAGCAGTTACTCTATCAAAGACCTTAACTATGGCTACACCTTC. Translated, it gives CASSYSIKDLNYGYTF.